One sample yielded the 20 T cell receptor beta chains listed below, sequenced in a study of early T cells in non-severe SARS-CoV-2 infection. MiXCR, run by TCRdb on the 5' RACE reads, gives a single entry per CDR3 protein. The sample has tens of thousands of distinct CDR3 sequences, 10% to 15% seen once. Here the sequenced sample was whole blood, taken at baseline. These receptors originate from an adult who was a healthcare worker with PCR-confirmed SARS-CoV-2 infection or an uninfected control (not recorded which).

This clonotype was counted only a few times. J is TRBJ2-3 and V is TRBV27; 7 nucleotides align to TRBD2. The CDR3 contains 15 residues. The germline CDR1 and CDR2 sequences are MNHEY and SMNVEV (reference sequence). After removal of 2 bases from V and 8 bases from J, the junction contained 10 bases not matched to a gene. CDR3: CASSLGGSGRGTQYF. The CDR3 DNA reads TGTGCCAGCAGTTTAGGCGGGAGTGGTCGGGGTACGCAGTATTTT.

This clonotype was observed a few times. The CDR3, as DNA: TGTGCCAGCAGAAGAGGTCAGAACACCGGGGAGCTGTTTTTT. Its translation is CASRRGQNTGELFF. V gene TRBV27 combines with J gene TRBJ2-2, with D unclear. From germline, CDR1 is MNHEY and CDR2 SMNVEV (reference sequence). This CDR3 is built from 14 residues. The ends were cut back, 6 bases at V and 1 base at J, with 9 bases in the middle.

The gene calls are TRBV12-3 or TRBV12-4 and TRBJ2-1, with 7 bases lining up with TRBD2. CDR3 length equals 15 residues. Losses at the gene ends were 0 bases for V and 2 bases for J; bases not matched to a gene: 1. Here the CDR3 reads CASSLASGTYNEQFF. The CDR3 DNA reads TGTGCCAGCAGTTTAGCGAGCGGGACCTACAATGAGCAGTTCTTC.

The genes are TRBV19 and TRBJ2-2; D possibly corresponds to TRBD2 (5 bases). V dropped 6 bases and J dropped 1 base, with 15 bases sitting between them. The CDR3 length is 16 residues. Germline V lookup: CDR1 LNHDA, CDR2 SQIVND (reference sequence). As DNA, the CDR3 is TGTGCCAGTAGCCGGGGTAGTTTTGGGAACACCGGGGAGCTGTTTTTT. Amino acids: CASSRGSFGNTGELFF.

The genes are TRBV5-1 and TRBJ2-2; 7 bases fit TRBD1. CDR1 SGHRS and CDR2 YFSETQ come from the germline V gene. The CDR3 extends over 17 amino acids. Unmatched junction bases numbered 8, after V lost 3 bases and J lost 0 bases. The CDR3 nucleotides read TGCGCCAGCAGCTGGGAAGACAGGGTTCCGAACACCGGGGAGCTGTTTTTT. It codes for CASSWEDRVPNTGELFF.

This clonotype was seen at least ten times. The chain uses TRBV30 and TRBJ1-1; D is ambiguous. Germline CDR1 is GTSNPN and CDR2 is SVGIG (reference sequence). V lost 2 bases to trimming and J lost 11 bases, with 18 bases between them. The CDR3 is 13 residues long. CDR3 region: CAWSTGIPAEAFF. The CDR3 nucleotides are TGTGCCTGGAGTACCGGGATCCCGGCGGAGGCTTTCTTT.

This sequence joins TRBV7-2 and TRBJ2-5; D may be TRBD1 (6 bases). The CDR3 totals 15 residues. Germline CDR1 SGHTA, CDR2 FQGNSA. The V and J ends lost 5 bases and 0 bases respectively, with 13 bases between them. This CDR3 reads CASSRRTDHQETQYF. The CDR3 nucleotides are TGTGCCAGCAGCCGCCGGACAGATCACCAAGAGACCCAGTACTTC.

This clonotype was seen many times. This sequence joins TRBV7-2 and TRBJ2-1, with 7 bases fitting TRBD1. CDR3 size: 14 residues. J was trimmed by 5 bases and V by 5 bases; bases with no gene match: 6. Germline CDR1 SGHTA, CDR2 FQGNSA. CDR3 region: CASSRPGQHNEQFF. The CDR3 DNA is TGTGCCAGCAGCCGTCCGGGACAGCACAATGAGCAGTTCTTC.

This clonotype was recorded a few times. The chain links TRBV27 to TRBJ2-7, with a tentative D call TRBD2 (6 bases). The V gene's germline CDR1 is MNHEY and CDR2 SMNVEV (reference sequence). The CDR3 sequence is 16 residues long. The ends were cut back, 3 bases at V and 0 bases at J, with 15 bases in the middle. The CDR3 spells CASSLDGAGASYEQYF. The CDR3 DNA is TGTGCCAGCAGTTTGGACGGAGCGGGTGCCTCCTACGAGCAGTACTTC.

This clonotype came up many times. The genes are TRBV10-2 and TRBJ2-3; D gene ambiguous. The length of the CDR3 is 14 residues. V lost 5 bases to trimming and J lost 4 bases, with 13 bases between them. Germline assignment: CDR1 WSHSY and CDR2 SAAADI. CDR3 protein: CASSLRLRPDTQYF. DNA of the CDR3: TGCGCCAGCAGTTTACGACTGAGGCCAGATACGCAGTATTTT.

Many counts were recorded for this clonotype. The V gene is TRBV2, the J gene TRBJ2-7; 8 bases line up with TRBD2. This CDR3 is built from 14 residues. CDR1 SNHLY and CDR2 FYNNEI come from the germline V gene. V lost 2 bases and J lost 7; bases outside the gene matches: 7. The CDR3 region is CASSESGGQEEQYF. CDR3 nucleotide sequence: TGTGCCAGCAGTGAATCGGGGGGGCAGGAAGAGCAGTACTTC.

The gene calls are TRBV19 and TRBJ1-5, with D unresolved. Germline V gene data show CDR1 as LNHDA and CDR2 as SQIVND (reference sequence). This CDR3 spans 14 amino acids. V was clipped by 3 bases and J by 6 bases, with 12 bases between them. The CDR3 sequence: CASSIVIGSQPQHF. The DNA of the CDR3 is TGTGCCAGTAGTATTGTTATAGGGAGTCAGCCCCAGCATTTT.

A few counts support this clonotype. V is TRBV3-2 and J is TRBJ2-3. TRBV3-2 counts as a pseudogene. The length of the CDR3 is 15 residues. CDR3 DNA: TGTGCCAGCAGCCAAACCAAAGCTAGCACAGATACGCAGTATTTT. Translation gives CASSQTKASTDTQYF.

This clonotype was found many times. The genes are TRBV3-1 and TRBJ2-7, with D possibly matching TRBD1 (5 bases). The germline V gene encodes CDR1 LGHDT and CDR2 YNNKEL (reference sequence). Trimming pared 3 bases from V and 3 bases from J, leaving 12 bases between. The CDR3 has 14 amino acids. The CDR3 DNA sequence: TGTGCCAGCAGCCAGGGCGAAGGGGTCTACGAGCAGTACTTC. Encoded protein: CASSQGEGVYEQYF.

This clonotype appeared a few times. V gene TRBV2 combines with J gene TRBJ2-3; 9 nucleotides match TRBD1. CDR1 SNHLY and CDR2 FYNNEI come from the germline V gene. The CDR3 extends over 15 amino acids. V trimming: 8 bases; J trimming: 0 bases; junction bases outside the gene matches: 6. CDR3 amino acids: CASGGQGLSTDTQYF. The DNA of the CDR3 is TGTGCCAGCGGGGGACAGGGACTAAGCACAGATACGCAGTATTTT.

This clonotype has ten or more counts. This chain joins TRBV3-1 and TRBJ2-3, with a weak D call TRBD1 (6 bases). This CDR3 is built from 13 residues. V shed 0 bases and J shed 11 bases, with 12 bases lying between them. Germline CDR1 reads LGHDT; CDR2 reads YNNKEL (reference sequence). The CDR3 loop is CASSQEGRGGQYF. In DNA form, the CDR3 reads TGTGCCAGCAGCCAAGAAGGCAGGGGCGGGCAGTATTTT.

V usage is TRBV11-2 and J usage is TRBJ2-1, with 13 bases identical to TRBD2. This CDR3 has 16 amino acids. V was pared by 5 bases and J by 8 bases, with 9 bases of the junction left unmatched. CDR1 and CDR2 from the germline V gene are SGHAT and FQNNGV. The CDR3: CASSPSTSGRGHEQFF. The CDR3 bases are TGTGCCAGCAGCCCGAGTACTAGCGGGAGGGGGCATGAGCAGTTCTTC. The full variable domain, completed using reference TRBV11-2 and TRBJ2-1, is EAGVAQSPRYKIIEKRQSVAFWCNPISGHATLYWYQQILGQGPKLLIQFQNNGVVDDSQLPKDRFSAERLKGVDSTLKIQPAKLEDSAVYLCASSPSTSGRGHEQFFGPGTRLTVL.

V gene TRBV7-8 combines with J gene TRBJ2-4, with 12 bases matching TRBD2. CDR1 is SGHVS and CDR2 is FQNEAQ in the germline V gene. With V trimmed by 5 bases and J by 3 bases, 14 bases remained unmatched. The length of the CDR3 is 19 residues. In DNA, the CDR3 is TGTGCCAGCAGCGGATCCGGACTAGCGGGAAGTATAGGCAAAAACATTCAGTACTTC. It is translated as CASSGSGLAGSIGKNIQYF.

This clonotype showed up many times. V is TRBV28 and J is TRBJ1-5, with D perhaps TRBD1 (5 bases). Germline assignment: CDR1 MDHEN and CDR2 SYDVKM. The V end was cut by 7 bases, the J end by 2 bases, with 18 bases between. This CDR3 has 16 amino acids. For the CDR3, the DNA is TGTGCCAGCACCCTGAGACAGTCGGCCGGCAATCAGCCCCAGCATTTT. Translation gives CASTLRQSAGNQPQHF. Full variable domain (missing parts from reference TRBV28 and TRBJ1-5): DVKVTQSSRYLVKRTGEKVFLECVQDMDHENMFWYRQDPGLGLRLIYFSYDVKMKEKGDIPEGYSVSREKKERFSLILESASTNQTSMYLCASTLRQSAGNQPQHFGDGTRLSIL.

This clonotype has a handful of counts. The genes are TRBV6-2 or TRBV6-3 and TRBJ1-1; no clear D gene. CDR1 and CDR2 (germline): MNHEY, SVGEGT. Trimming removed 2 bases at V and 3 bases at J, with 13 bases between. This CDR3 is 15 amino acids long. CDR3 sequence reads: CASSYGVPRDTEAFF. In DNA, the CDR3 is TGTGCCAGCAGTTACGGGGTTCCGAGGGACACTGAAGCTTTCTTT.